This passage covers 27 T cell receptor beta chains from one sample sequenced in a study of blood T cell repertoires in COVID-19. TCRdb's copy holds only in-frame clones and misses some; the assay was immunoSEQ multiplex PCR. The profile shows under 350,000 clones, 89% of them singletons. Sequencing was carried out using PBMCs or T cells enriched from blood (not recorded which). The receptors shown here come from a woman between 35 and 50 years old who had recovered from COVID-19.

As DNA, the CDR3 is TGTGCCAGCAGCTCGGTGGGCAGGTACAATGAGCAGTTCTTC. Protein: CASSSVGRYNEQFF. This rearrangement joins TRBV7-2 to TRBJ2-1; no definite D call. Germline V gene data show CDR1 as SGHTA and CDR2 as FQGNSA. V lost 4 bases, J lost 4 bases, and 11 bases lay in between. CDR3 length: 14 amino acids.

As regards this clone: A read error may account for a junction end that differs from germline. This sequence joins TRBV7-7 and TRBJ2-1, with TRBD2 as a possible D gene (6 bases). This CDR3 contains 16 residues. Germline V gene lookup returns CDR1 SSHAT and CDR2 FNYEAQ (reference sequence). CDR3 sequence: CASSPRSRDSYNEQFF. The CDR3 DNA reads TGTGCTAGCAGCCCCCGTTCGCGGGACTCCTACAATGAGCAGTTCTTC.

V and J are TRBV30 and TRBJ1-5, with D maybe TRBD1 (5 bases). Germline CDR1 and CDR2: GTSNPN and SVGIG (reference sequence). Trimming left V 2 bases short and J 3 bases short, with 8 bases between. The CDR3 totals 13 residues. In nucleotides, the CDR3 is TGTGCCTGGAGTCACAGGTCCAATCAGCCCCAGCATTTT. Its translation is CAWSHRSNQPQHF.

The chain carries TRBV27 and TRBJ2-7; 12 bases are shared with TRBD2. Germline V CDR1 and CDR2: MNHEY, SMNVEV (reference sequence). The CDR3 loop spans 15 amino acids. V was pared by 5 bases and J by 8 bases, with 10 bases of the junction left unmatched. The CDR3 bases are TGTGCCAGCAGTCCGTGGACTAGCGGGACTATCCAGCAGTACTTC. Its translation is CASSPWTSGTIQQYF.

This clone was found a few times. V and J are TRBV18 and TRBJ1-2, with D possibly TRBD1 on 5 matching bases. There are 15 residues in the CDR3. Between the trimmed V and J ends, which lost 2 bases and 8 bases, there was a span of 18 bases. Germline CDR1 and CDR2: KGHSH and LQKENI. This chain's CDR3 is CASSPDLGLRAGYTF. The CDR3, as DNA: TGTGCCAGCTCACCAGACCTGGGGCTGAGAGCGGGCTACACCTTC.

The genes are TRBV5-8 and TRBJ1-4; 8 bases match TRBD1. CDR3 length equals 20 residues. CDR1 is SGHTS, CDR2 YDEGEE, per germline. The ends lost 1 base at V and 8 bases at J; junction bases unmatched: 22. The CDR3 is CASSLSRISGGHRDGEKLFF. The CDR3 DNA follows: TGTGCCAGCAGCTTGTCGCGAATTTCAGGGGGCCACCGTGACGGGGAAAAACTGTTTTTT.

A note on this clone: The same CDR3 arises from other DNA sequences in this sample as well. The V and J genes are TRBV6-5 and TRBJ1-2; 7 nucleotides align to TRBD1. V trimming: 7 bases; J trimming: 4 bases; junction bases outside the gene matches: 0. CDR1 is MNHEY and CDR2 is SVGAGI in the germline V gene. The CDR3 runs to 11 residues. The CDR3 here is CASTGGYGYTF. Here the CDR3 DNA reads TGTGCCAGCACAGGGGGCTATGGCTACACCTTC.

The rearrangement links TRBV14 to TRBJ1-3; 9 bases match TRBD1. This CDR3 spans 15 amino acids. V shed 4 bases and J 4 bases; nucleotides not matched to a gene: 5. Germline assignment: CDR1 SGHDN and CDR2 FVKESK. Here the CDR3 DNA reads TGTGCCAGCAGCCTCCTACAGGGGGCCGGAAACACCATATATTTT. It encodes CASSLLQGAGNTIYF.

The rearrangement links TRBV5-3 to TRBJ2-1; D is perhaps TRBD2 (5 bases). TRBV5-3 is marked as an open reading frame, function uncertain. The CDR3 extends over 15 amino acids. Trimming stripped 4 bases from V and 5 bases from J, with 16 bases between. The CDR3 spells CARSPPRVGHNEQFF. In nucleotides, the CDR3 is TGTGCCAGAAGCCCCCCGAGGGTAGGCCACAATGAGCAGTTCTTC.

The chain links TRBV25-1 to TRBJ1-5, with a weak D call TRBD1 (6 bases). The CDR3 covers 18 residues. The V and J ends lost 2 bases and 1 base respectively, with 18 bases between them. CDR1 MGHDK and CDR2 SYGVNS come from the germline V gene. The DNA of the CDR3 is TGTGCCAGCAGTGAACTATCGCAGGGGCCTGGGAGCAATCAGCCCCAGCATTTT. Translated, it gives CASSELSQGPGSNQPQHF.

This chain connects TRBV10-1 to TRBJ2-3, with 16 bases identical to TRBD2. The CDR3 has 20 residues. Germline CDR1 WNHNN, CDR2 SYGVQD (reference sequence). Losses at the gene ends were 8 bases for V and 3 bases for J; bases not matched to a gene: 17. CDR3 protein: CASLTTGTSGRAVRTDTQYF. CDR3 sequence (DNA): TGCGCCAGCCTAACCACTGGGACTAGCGGGAGGGCCGTCAGGACAGATACGCAGTATTTT.

V is TRBV7-3 and J is TRBJ1-2, with D possibly TRBD1 on 6 matching bases. Germline CDR1 is SGHTA and CDR2 is FQGTGA. This CDR3 comprises 15 residues. The V gene lost 5 bases and the J gene lost 1 base, with 14 bases spanning the gap. The CDR3 protein is CASSPGGGNNYGYTF. The CDR3 region has the DNA TGTGCCAGCAGCCCTGGGGGGGGCAATAACTATGGCTACACCTTC.

This clone was seen more than once but under ten times. The chain has TRBV4-2 and TRBJ2-2; tentatively, D is TRBD2 (6 bases). V was cut by 2 bases and J by 3 bases, with 16 bases left in between. The CDR3 loop spans 17 amino acids. Germline V gene data show CDR1 as LGHNA and CDR2 as YNFKEQ. The CDR3 sequence is CASSQLGTGADTGELFF. As DNA, the CDR3 is TGTGCCAGCAGCCAATTGGGGACTGGGGCAGACACCGGGGAGCTGTTTTTT.

J is TRBJ2-7 and V is TRBV3-1 (or the pseudogene TRBV3-2); the match to TRBD2 covers 8 bases. V trimming: 4 bases; J trimming: 1 base; junction bases outside the gene matches: 6. This CDR3 region has 15 residues. Germline V gene data show CDR1 as LGHDT and CDR2 as YNNKEL (reference sequence). The CDR3 here is CASSPQLAESYEQYF. CDR3 nucleotide sequence: TGTGCCAGCAGCCCTCAACTAGCGGAATCCTACGAGCAGTACTTC.

The chain links TRBV28 to TRBJ2-5; no clear D gene. This CDR3 is built from 14 residues. Germline lookup yields CDR1 MDHEN and CDR2 SYDVKM. The V end lost 4 bases, the J end lost 5 bases, and 14 bases lay between the germline ends. The CDR3 loop reads CASSSRPGMETQYF. The CDR3 nucleotides read TGTGCCAGCAGTTCTAGACCCGGAATGGAGACCCAGTACTTC.

The chain joins TRBV15 to TRBJ2-5; 7 positions agree with TRBD1. Germline trimming cut 2 bases from V and 2 bases from J; bases unmatched to any gene: 5. There are 15 residues in the CDR3. The germline CDR1 and CDR2 sequences are LNHNV and YYDKDF (reference sequence). The CDR3: CATSRTRDRQETQYF. CDR3 in DNA: TGTGCCACCAGCAGAACCCGGGACAGACAAGAGACCCAGTACTTC.

The chain uses TRBV5-1 and TRBJ1-1, with D perhaps TRBD1 (5 bases). CDR1 and CDR2 from the germline V gene are SGHRS and YFSETQ. The V gene lost 4 bases and the J gene lost 3 bases, with 10 bases spanning the gap. CDR3 size: 13 residues. This chain's CDR3 is CASSLKTDTEAFF. In nucleotides, the CDR3 is TGCGCCAGCAGCCTAAAGACAGACACTGAAGCTTTCTTT.

V is TRBV2 and J is TRBJ2-1, with TRBD2 matching 10 bases. The length of the CDR3 is 18 residues. V trimming: 5 bases; J trimming: 4 bases; junction bases outside the gene matches: 14. The germline V gene has CDR1 SNHLY and CDR2 FYNNEI. The CDR3: CASSPFWAAGGVYNEQFF. CDR3 nucleotide sequence: TGTGCCAGCAGTCCTTTTTGGGCAGCGGGAGGGGTATACAATGAGCAGTTCTTC.

The J gene is TRBJ1-2, the V gene TRBV11-2, with TRBD1 matching 7 bases. V was clipped by 5 bases and J by 4 bases; unmatched bases: 10. CDR1 SGHAT and CDR2 FQNNGV come from the germline V gene. The CDR3 covers 15 residues. CDR3 amino acids: CASSNTGEVGYGYTF. The CDR3 nucleotides are TGTGCCAGCAGCAATACAGGGGAAGTCGGCTATGGCTACACCTTC. Looking up the rest from reference TRBV11-2 and TRBJ1-2 gives the full variable domain: EAGVAQSPRYKIIEKRQSVAFWCNPISGHATLYWYQQILGQGPKLLIQFQNNGVVDDSQLPKDRFSAERLKGVDSTLKIQPAKLEDSAVYLCASSNTGEVGYGYTFGSGTRLTVV.

The chain joins TRBV4-1 to TRBJ1-1; TRBD1 matches 7 bases. Germline-derived CDR1 and CDR2 are MGHRA and YSYEKL. The trim removed 3 bases at V and 0 bases at J, leaving 13 bases unmatched. The CDR3 is 18 amino acids. Here the CDR3 DNA reads TGCGCCAGCAGCCACACGGACAGGAATGACATCATGAACACTGAAGCTTTCTTT. Translation: CASSHTDRNDIMNTEAFF.

The rearrangement joins TRBV7-9 to TRBJ1-1; TRBD1 might be the D (6 bases). Germline V gene sequence: CDR1 SEHNR, CDR2 FQNEAQ (reference sequence). CDR3 size: 16 residues. V was trimmed by 2 bases and J by 3 bases, leaving 16 bases between them. For the CDR3, the DNA is TGTGCCAGCAGCTTACTTGGGGGCAGGGAGTACACTGAAGCTTTCTTT. Its translation is CASSLLGGREYTEAFF. Looking up the rest from reference TRBV7-9 and TRBJ1-1 gives the full variable domain: DTGVSQNPRHKITKRGQNVTFRCDPISEHNRLYWYRQTLGQGPEFLTYFQNEAQLEKSRLLSDRFSAERPKGSFSTLEIQRTEQGDSAMYLCASSLLGGREYTEAFFGQGTRLTVV.

This clone showed up just once. The rearrangement joins TRBV15 to TRBJ2-7; 11 bases align to TRBD1. V dropped 4 bases and J dropped 3; count of bases not matched to a gene: 2. The length of the CDR3 is 14 residues. The V gene's germline CDR1 is LNHNV and CDR2 YYDKDF (reference sequence). The CDR3 reads CATSKDRGLYEQYF. CDR3 coding DNA: TGTGCCACCAGCAAGGACAGGGGGCTCTACGAGCAGTACTTC.

The J gene is TRBJ1-5, the V gene TRBV6-5, with a possible D match to TRBD1 (6 bases). This CDR3 comprises 15 residues. The V gene lost 2 bases and the J gene lost 6 bases, with 14 bases spanning the gap. Looked up from germline, CDR1 is MNHEY and CDR2 is SVGAGI. This chain's CDR3 is CASSYKGGGSQPQHF. CDR3 coding DNA: TGTGCCAGCAGTTACAAAGGGGGAGGGAGTCAGCCCCAGCATTTT.

This chain joins TRBV6-5 and TRBJ2-2, with 7 bases matching TRBD2. The germline gives CDR1 MNHEY, CDR2 SVGAGI. V lost 2 bases and J lost 5; bases outside the gene matches: 2. The CDR3 spans 14 residues. The CDR3 region is CASSYGRGTGELFF. The CDR3 DNA reads as TGTGCCAGCAGTTACGGGAGGGGAACCGGGGAGCTGTTTTTT.

The chain joins TRBV14 to TRBJ1-3; D is unclear. Germline-derived CDR1 and CDR2 are SGHDN and FVKESK. Trimming shortened V by 3 bases and J by 2 bases, and 8 bases separated the two germline ends. The length of the CDR3 is 14 residues. Here the CDR3 reads CASSHGVAGNTIYF. The CDR3, as DNA: TGTGCCAGCAGCCACGGGGTAGCTGGAAACACCATATATTTT.

This clone has only one observation. This rearrangement joins TRBV6-5 to TRBJ2-5; 8 bases are shared with TRBD2. Germline CDR1 and CDR2: MNHEY and SVGAGI. The junction had 10 bases not matched to a gene; V was cut back by 6 bases and J by 4 bases. The CDR3 totals 15 residues. CDR3 amino acids: CASRRGASGPETQYF. DNA of the CDR3: TGTGCCAGCAGGCGGGGGGCTTCCGGTCCAGAGACCCAGTACTTC.

The rearrangement links TRBV7-2 to TRBJ2-1; maybe TRBD2 (6 bases). The CDR3 runs 13 residues. The germline CDR1 and CDR2 sequences are SGHTA and FQGNSA. Trimming shortened V by 1 base and J by 7 bases, and 8 bases separated the two germline ends. In DNA, the CDR3 is TGTGCCAGCAGCTTAGGAGGGAGGAATGAGCAGTTCTTC. It codes for CASSLGGRNEQFF.